These T cell receptor beta chains were read from a single sample in a study of human T cells and chemical hapten exposure. One entry per CDR3 protein, called by TCRdb with MiXCR from the RACE reads. The table shows 90,000 to 120,000 distinct CDR3 sequences, with about 10% occurring only once. Sequences were derived from whole blood, sampled in connection with sensitization to the hapten diphenylcyclopropenone (DPC). Receptors were obtained from a woman in her forties with alopecia areata. Some clones in this sample may be carry-over from other donors' samples. Both conserved end residues are part of each CDR3. Each record gives: V gene, clone size, J gene, D gene, CDR3 length, CDR3 DNA, CDR3 protein. D genes are given only for firm matches. Only part of the rows carry a size: once, few, many, or a class if the clone is expanded.

TRBV12-3/TRBV12-4	few	TRBJ2-1	TRBD2	17	TGTGCCAGCAGTTCTAGCGGGAGGGCCAGGTCCTACAATGAGCAGTTCTTC	CASSSSGRARSYNEQFF
TRBV29-1	many	TRBJ2-3	NA	13	TGCAGCGTGAGGGCAGGGAGCACAGATACGCAGTATTTT	CSVRAGSTDTQYF
TRBV20-1	NA	TRBJ2-5	TRBD1	15	TGCAGTGCTAGAGATCCCAGGGGGCGTAAGGAGACCCAGTACTTC	CSARDPRGRKETQYF
TRBV10-3	NA	TRBJ2-7	NA	15	TGTGCCATCAGTGACTTCCAAGGGGGCTCCTACGAGCAGTACTTC	CAISDFQGGSYEQYF
TRBV5-7	many	TRBJ2-3	TRBD2	17	TGTGCCAGCAGCCTCCGACTAGCGGGGAGTGCCACAGATACGCAGTATTTT	CASSLRLAGSATDTQYF
TRBV28	many	TRBJ2-1	NA	14	TGTGCCAGCAGTTTACCGGGACAATACAATGAGCAGTTCTTC	CASSLPGQYNEQFF
TRBV7-2	few	TRBJ1-1	NA	16	TGTGCCAGCAGCTTTGATTCAGGGGTTGGAGACACTGAAGCTTTCTTT	CASSFDSGVGDTEAFF
TRBV7-9	many	TRBJ2-1	TRBD1	15	TGTGCCAGCAGCCCCCGGGACAGATCATACAATGAGCAGTTCTTC	CASSPRDRSYNEQFF
TRBV7-9	few	TRBJ2-5	NA	14	TGTGCCAGCAGCTTGCAACTAGCCAAGGAGACCCAGTACTTC	CASSLQLAKETQYF
TRBV7-9	few	TRBJ2-2	NA	13	TGTGCCCGTCCAGGGACGAACACCGGGGAGCTGTTTTTT	CARPGTNTGELFF
TRBV7-9	many	TRBJ2-7	NA	13	TGTGCCAGCAGCTCACAGGTCTCCTACGAGCAGTACTTC	CASSSQVSYEQYF
TRBV19	NA	TRBJ1-2	TRBD1	17	TGTGCCAGTAGTTCGCGACAGGGGTTATCGGTTCGTTATGGCTACACCTTC	CASSSRQGLSVRYGYTF
TRBV12-5	few	TRBJ1-5	NA	14	TGTGCTAGTGGTTTGGGGGGGAGCAATCAGCCCCAGCATTTT	CASGLGGSNQPQHF
TRBV25-1	few	TRBJ2-5	NA	18	TGTGCCAGCAGGGGCAGGGGTTTCACCGGGCCCCGGAGGGAGACCCAGTACTTC	CASRGRGFTGPRRETQYF
TRBV6-2/TRBV6-3	NA	TRBJ2-4	TRBD2	15	TGTGCCAGCAGTTACGGCCCGGGACTAGTAAACATTCAGTACTTC	CASSYGPGLVNIQYF